These T cell receptor beta chains were read from a single sample in a study of T cell repertoires in ileal Crohn's disease. Some clones are missing from TCRdb's copy, which holds only in-frame ones; the method was immunoSEQ multiplex PCR. Of fewer than 18,000 clones in the sample, 75% to 85% were seen once. Source material: ileal tissue. These receptors were collected from an adult with Crohn's disease. Both conserved end residues are part of each CDR3. The D gene is left open where the match is weak. Not all rows give a size; the values are once, few, many and, for expanded clones, a class.

CDR3nt | CDR3aa | d_gene | abundance | j_gene | v_gene
TGTGCCAGCAGCCCCACAGCGGGAGGGTTGGCAGATACGCAGTATTTT | CASSPTAGGLADTQYF | TRBD2 | NA | TRBJ2-3 | TRBV7-2
TGTGCCAGCAGTGCGCGCAGGGGAGAGACCCAGTACTTC | CASSARRGETQYF | NA | NA | TRBJ2-5 | TRBV6-5
TGCGCCAGCAGCGACAGGGGAGGAGGGGAGCTGTTTTTT | CASSDRGGGELFF | TRBD1 | NA | TRBJ2-2 | TRBV10-1
TGTGCCTGGGGGACAGGGGAGACCCAGTACTTC | CAWGTGETQYF | TRBD1 | NA | TRBJ2-5 | TRBV30
TGTGCCAGCCGCAGGGGGGTTAACACCGGGGAGCTGTTTTTT | CASRRGVNTGELFF | NA | NA | TRBJ2-2 | TRBV27
TGTGCCAGCAGTGAGAGTAGCGGGGGGGCTGACATTCAGTACTTC | CASSESSGGADIQYF | TRBD2 | NA | TRBJ2-4 | TRBV6-1
TGTGCCAGTAGTGGACAGGGGAAGGTCAATGGCTACACCTTC | CASSGQGKVNGYTF | TRBD1 | NA | TRBJ1-2 | TRBV19
TGCGCCAGCAGCCAGCAAAAAGGGGGGACAGGGGCCCAGTACTTC | CASSQQKGGTGAQYF | TRBD1 | NA | TRBJ2-5 | TRBV4-1
TGCGCCAGCAGCCACAGACAGGAGACTGAAGCTTTCTTT | CASSHRQETEAFF | NA | NA | TRBJ1-1 | TRBV4-1
TGTGCCAGCAGCTTAACTGGGGGCGCTAGTGGCACTGAAGCTTTCTTT | CASSLTGGASGTEAFF | NA | NA | TRBJ1-1 | TRBV11-3
TGTGCCAGCAGCTGGAGGACAGACTACGAGCAGTACTTC | CASSWRTDYEQYF | NA | NA | TRBJ2-7 | TRBV7-8
TGTGCCAGCAGCTGGGAAGGGGTTAACTATGGCTACACCTTC | CASSWEGVNYGYTF | NA | few | TRBJ1-2 | TRBV5-6
TGTGCCAGCAGCTTAGGATACAGGAACAATAACTATGGCTACACCTTC | CASSLGYRNNNYGYTF | NA | few | TRBJ1-2 | TRBV7-8
TGTGCCTGGGGTCACACAGAAGAGACCCAGTACTTC | CAWGHTEETQYF | NA | NA | TRBJ2-5 | TRBV30
TGTGCCAGCAGTTTAGTACAGTTTGGTGGCTACACCTTC | CASSLVQFGGYTF | NA | NA | TRBJ1-2 | TRBV27
TGCGCCAGCAGCTTCCAGACAGCGAACACTGAAGCTTTCTTT | CASSFQTANTEAFF | NA | NA | TRBJ1-1 | TRBV5-1
TGTGCCAGCAGAAACGGGGAATTAACCGGCAATCAGCCCCAGCATTTT | CASRNGELTGNQPQHF | NA | NA | TRBJ1-5 | TRBV6-6
TGTGCCAGCAGTGATAGTTCGGGGAGTTACAATGAGCAGTTCTTC | CASSDSSGSYNEQFF | NA | few | TRBJ2-1 | TRBV6-4
TGTGCCAGTCTCGGCAGGGGAAACACTGAAGCTTTCTTT | CASLGRGNTEAFF | NA | NA | TRBJ1-1 | TRBV19
TGTGCCAGCAGTCGGACAGGGGTGGGCTATGGCTACACCTTC | CASSRTGVGYGYTF | TRBD1 | NA | TRBJ1-2 | TRBV28
TGTGCCAGCAGTGAGGACTCTAGCGGGGGGGCCAATACGCAGTATTTT | CASSEDSSGGANTQYF | TRBD2 | NA | TRBJ2-3 | TRBV2
TGTGCCAGCAGTTTGACAGGGGATCAGCCCCAGCATTTT | CASSLTGDQPQHF | TRBD1 | NA | TRBJ1-5 | TRBV2
TGTGCCAGTAGTGCGCTGCCGGGACTAGCGACCAATAGCGCGAACACCGGGGAGCTGTTTTTT | CASSALPGLATNSANTGELFF | TRBD2 | NA | TRBJ2-2 | TRBV19
TGTGCCAGCAGCCCGCACCGACAGGGACGGGAGACCCAGTACTTC | CASSPHRQGRETQYF | TRBD1 | NA | TRBJ2-5 | TRBV14
TGTGCCAGTAGTATAAGTCGGGGGAGGTACGAGCAGTACTTC | CASSISRGRYEQYF | NA | NA | TRBJ2-7 | TRBV19
TGTGCCAGCGGGTACAGGGGGAGTTACGAGCAGTACTTC | CASGYRGSYEQYF | TRBD1 | NA | TRBJ2-7 | TRBV6-5
TGTGCCACCAGCAGGGCCATAGGTGGTTTAGGGGTAGGTGGGGCCAACGTCCTGACTTTC | CATSRAIGGLGVGGANVLTF | NA | NA | TRBJ2-6 | TRBV15
TGTGCCAGCAGCTTGTCCGAGACAGGGGGCAGGACAGATACGCAGTATTTT | CASSLSETGGRTDTQYF | TRBD1 | NA | TRBJ2-3 | TRBV5-4
TGTGCCAGCAGTCGCCCAGGACAGCGCTACACCTTC | CASSRPGQRYTF | NA | NA | TRBJ1-2 | TRBV6-1
TGTGCCAGCAGCCGGGTGGACGGGGGGACTGAAGCTTTCTTT | CASSRVDGGTEAFF | NA | NA | TRBJ1-1 | TRBV4-2
TGTGCCAGCAGCCTGACTAGTGGCAAAACCAAAAACATTCAGTACTTC | CASSLTSGKTKNIQYF | NA | NA | TRBJ2-4 | TRBV11-2
TGTGCCAGCAGCCCCACCGGGACAGGAGTTGGGGGCTACACCTTC | CASSPTGTGVGGYTF | TRBD1 | few | TRBJ1-2 | TRBV6-1
TGTGCCAGCAGCCGAGTGGGAAACACCATATATTTT | CASSRVGNTIYF | NA | NA | TRBJ1-3 | TRBV14
TGTGCCAGCAGCCGGACTAGCGGGGGGACTAGCACAGATACGCAGTATTTT | CASSRTSGGTSTDTQYF | TRBD2 | NA | TRBJ2-3 | TRBV7-6
TGTGCCAGCAGGAAGCACCCTGAAGCTTTCTTT | CASRKHPEAFF | NA | few | TRBJ1-1 | TRBV6-5
TGTGCCAGCAGCCCGGCCGGGAATGAGCAGTTCTTC | CASSPAGNEQFF | NA | NA | TRBJ2-1 | TRBV7-6
TGCGCCAGCAGCTTGGGGCTAGCGGGGTACGAGACCCAGTACTTC | CASSLGLAGYETQYF | TRBD2 | NA | TRBJ2-5 | TRBV5-1
TGTGCCAGTAGATCCCGGGACAGGGTTAACACTGAAGCTTTCTTT | CASRSRDRVNTEAFF | TRBD1 | NA | TRBJ1-1 | TRBV19
TGTGCCAGCAGTTGGGCGGGGGGCCTAGCCTACGAGCAGTACTTC | CASSWAGGLAYEQYF | TRBD2 | NA | TRBJ2-7 | TRBV6-6
TGTGCCAGCAGCGCGGGACAGGGAAACAATCAGCCCCAGCATTTT | CASSAGQGNNQPQHF | TRBD1 | NA | TRBJ1-5 | TRBV6-1
TGTGCCAGCAGCTTAGGGACAGGGAACTATGGCTACACCTTC | CASSLGTGNYGYTF | TRBD1 | NA | TRBJ1-2 | TRBV11-3
TGTGCCAGCAGCTCCCCTGACAGCCTGAACACTGAAGCTTTCTTT | CASSSPDSLNTEAFF | NA | NA | TRBJ1-1 | TRBV5-6
TGTGCCAGTAGTATAGATCCCAGGGGGTGGACCTTGGTTGGAGAGACCCAGTACTTC | CASSIDPRGWTLVGETQYF | TRBD1 | NA | TRBJ2-5 | TRBV19
TGTGCCAGCAGTGAGCAGGGATGGGGCACTGAAGCTTTCTTT | CASSEQGWGTEAFF | NA | NA | TRBJ1-1 | TRBV2
TGTGCCAGCAGACTAGGGGGGGAGACTGAAGCTTTCTTT | CASRLGGETEAFF | NA | NA | TRBJ1-1 | TRBV2
TGCGCCAGCAGCCTGGAGGGACTTTCGGAGTATGGCTACACCTTC | CASSLEGLSEYGYTF | NA | few | TRBJ1-2 | TRBV5-1
TGCGCCAGCAGCTTGTGGGGCCCTTCAGCCCTCTACGAGCAGTACTTC | CASSLWGPSALYEQYF | NA | NA | TRBJ2-7 | TRBV5-1
TGTGCCAGCAGCGCTTACCCTTTACAGAGTCCAAATTCACCCCTCCACTTT | CASSAYPLQSPNSPLHF | NA | NA | TRBJ1-6 | TRBV9
TGTGCCAGCAGCTACCAGGGGGGCGACACTGAAGCTTTCTTT | CASSYQGGDTEAFF | TRBD1 | NA | TRBJ1-1 | TRBV7-2
TGTGCCAGCAGACTCGGGTCAGATACGCAGTATTTT | CASRLGSDTQYF | NA | NA | TRBJ2-3 | TRBV6-6
TGTGCCAGCAGCTTCGGGACTAGGAGCTACAATGAGCAGTTCTTC | CASSFGTRSYNEQFF | TRBD2 | NA | TRBJ2-1 | TRBV11-2
TGTGCCAGCAGCTTGGCCAGGGTAGCTGGAAACACCATATATTTT | CASSLARVAGNTIYF | NA | NA | TRBJ1-3 | TRBV5-6
TGCGCCAGCCGGACAGTGAACACTGAAGCTTTCTTT | CASRTVNTEAFF | NA | NA | TRBJ1-1 | TRBV5-1
TGTGCCAGCAGCTTAGGGTCTAGCGGGTCGCAAGAGACCCAGTACTTC | CASSLGSSGSQETQYF | TRBD2 | NA | TRBJ2-5 | TRBV11-2
TGTGCCAGCAGCCGGGAGGGGGCGGGTACTGAAGCTTTCTTT | CASSREGAGTEAFF | TRBD1 | NA | TRBJ1-1 | TRBV2